What follows are 3 T cell receptor beta chains derived from one specimen sequenced in a study of blood T cell repertoires in COVID-19. Using immunoSEQ multiplex PCR, the repertoire was profiled, and TCRdb retains in-frame clones only, with some absent. This sample has approximately 140,000 clones, with approximately 90% found just once. Input material: peripheral blood. The receptors originated from a man in his fifties with active or convalescent COVID-19.

The rearrangement links TRBV19 to TRBJ1-5; D is uncertain. The CDR3 extends over 16 amino acids. Per germline, CDR1 LNHDA and CDR2 SQIVND (reference sequence). V dropped 6 bases and J dropped 2 bases, with 17 bases sitting between them. CDR3: CASSEERYSGNQPQHF. The CDR3 nucleotides are TGTGCCAGTAGCGAGGAGAGGTATTCGGGCAATCAGCCCCAGCATTTT.

The chain is built from TRBV6-5 and TRBJ1-1; 7 positions agree with TRBD1. V lost 5 bases and J lost 5; bases outside the gene matches: 5. Germline assignment: CDR1 MNHEY and CDR2 SVGAGI. The CDR3 has 13 residues. CDR3 DNA: TGTGCCAGCAGTCTAGACAGGGCGACTGAAGCTTTCTTT. Its translation: CASSLDRATEAFF.

The rearrangement uses TRBV19 and TRBJ2-7; D may be TRBD2 (5 bases). This CDR3 region has 14 residues. V lost 6 bases to trimming and J lost 1 base, with 13 bases between them. The germline CDR1 and CDR2 sequences are LNHDA and SQIVND (reference sequence). CDR3 bases: TGTGCCAGTAGCGAGGGCCGTATGTCCTACGAGCAGTACTTC. As protein: CASSEGRMSYEQYF.